The rows below give T cell receptor beta chains drawn from one sample of a study of naive CD8 T cells in extremely preterm neonates. Only in-frame clones appear in the TCRdb table, and some are missing; sequencing was by immunoSEQ multiplex PCR. This table holds about 7,300 clones, roughly 92% found once. The sample taken for sequencing was naive CD8+ T cells from cord blood. These receptors were obtained from a newborn in good health. CDR3s include the opening cysteine and the closing phenylalanine or tryptophan. The order of the fields is D gene, V gene, J gene, clone size, CDR3 DNA, CDR3 protein. A D gene is named only where the DNA matches it firmly. Size values are once, few and many counts, or a class for expanded clones, and some rows have none.

>TRBD1|TRBV7-9|TRBJ2-7|.
TGTGCCAGCAGCGACAGGGGGCGCGAGCAGTACTTC
CASSDRGREQYF
>TRBD2|TRBV7-9|TRBJ2-1|.
TGTGCCAGCAGCCCGACTAGCGGGAGTAACTATGAGCAGTTCTTC
CASSPTSGSNYEQFF
>TRBD2|TRBV30|TRBJ2-5|.
TGTGCCTGGAGTACCTTTCCTGGACTAGCGGGAGAGATCCAGCAAGAGACCCAGTACTTC
CAWSTFPGLAGEIQQETQYF
>.|TRBV9|TRBJ1-2|.
TGTGCCAGCAGCGGAGGGACAACTTATGGCTACACCTTC
CASSGGTTYGYTF
>TRBD1|TRBV6-1|TRBJ2-2|.
TGTGCCAGCAGAGAGGGACAGGGGAGCGTCGGGGAGCTGTTTTTT
CASREGQGSVGELFF
>.|TRBV29-1|TRBJ2-2|.
TGCAGCGTGTATAGATATACCGGGGAGCTGTTTTTT
CSVYRYTGELFF
>TRBD1|TRBV9|TRBJ2-7|.
TGTGCCAGCAGCTCAGCTCCGGGACAGGTAACGGACGAGCAGTACTTC
CASSSAPGQVTDEQYF
>TRBD1|TRBV5-4|TRBJ2-2|.
TGTGCCAGCAGCGCGACAGGGGGAGTTACCGGGGAGCTGTTTTTT
CASSATGGVTGELFF
>TRBD2|TRBV6-6|TRBJ2-1|.
TGTGCCAGCAGTTTTCTAGCGGGACGCTACAATGAGCAGTTCTTC
CASSFLAGRYNEQFF
>TRBD1|TRBV7-9|TRBJ1-3|once
TGTGCCAGCAGCTTAGGTTGGAGGGGGCAAGGAAACACCATATATTTT
CASSLGWRGQGNTIYF
>TRBD2|TRBV19|TRBJ2-1|.
TGTGCCAGTAGTATAACGGGCGGGGGGACGAATGAGCAGTTCTTC
CASSITGGGTNEQFF
>TRBD2|TRBV15|TRBJ2-7|.
TGTGCCACCAGCAGAACGGGGCTAGCGGACAACGAGCAGTACTTC
CATSRTGLADNEQYF
>.|TRBV4-1|TRBJ2-2|.
TGCGCCAGCCAGGACAGATCTTCACCAGAGCTGTTTTTT
CASQDRSSPELFF
>TRBD1|TRBV9|TRBJ2-3|.
TGTGCCAGCAGCTCCGGGACAGGGCGGGATACGCAGTATTTT
CASSSGTGRDTQYF
>TRBD2|TRBV27|TRBJ2-5|.
TGTGCCAGCAGTTTTAACGGGAGGAGGCAAGAGACCCAGTACTTC
CASSFNGRRQETQYF
>TRBD2|TRBV4-1|TRBJ2-1|.
TGCGCCAGCAGCCAATCCGGGACTAGCGGGAGAGGGAATGAGCAGTTCTTC
CASSQSGTSGRGNEQFF
>.|TRBV5-5|TRBJ2-2|.
TGTGCCAGCGCCGGGGGGGAGCTGTTTTTT
CASAGGELFF
>TRBD1|TRBV7-9|TRBJ2-5|.
TGTGCCAGCAGCTCAACAGGGGACCAAGAGACCCAGTACTTC
CASSSTGDQETQYF
>TRBD1|TRBV30|TRBJ2-7|.
TGTGCCTGGGGACAGGGCTACGAGCAGTACTTC
CAWGQGYEQYF
>TRBD1|TRBV6-6|TRBJ1-1|.
TGTGCCAGCAACCGGGACAGGGGTACGACTGAAGCTTTCTTT
CASNRDRGTTEAFF
>TRBD2|TRBV6-1|TRBJ2-3|.
TGTGCCAGCAGTGCTCCGGGACTAGAGAGCACAGATACGCAGTATTTT
CASSAPGLESTDTQYF
>.|TRBV6-5|TRBJ2-7|.
TGTGCCAGCAGCCCCCAGGGGTCCTACGAGCAGTACTTC
CASSPQGSYEQYF
>.|TRBV27|TRBJ1-2|.
TGTGCCAGCAGTTTATCGACGGGATTCGCTGGCTACACCTTC
CASSLSTGFAGYTF
>.|TRBV4-1|TRBJ1-4|.
TGCGCCAGCAGCCAAGACACAACTAATGAAAAACTGTTTTTT
CASSQDTTNEKLFF
>.|TRBV5-5|TRBJ1-2|.
TGTGCCAGCAGCTTGGGAGGGAACTATGGCTACACCTTC
CASSLGGNYGYTF
>.|TRBV30|TRBJ1-5|.
TGTGCCTGGAGTGGCAGAGGGTGGAGCAATCAGCCCCAGCATTTT
CAWSGRGWSNQPQHF
>TRBD1|TRBV7-9|TRBJ2-1|.
TGTGCCAGCAGCTTAGGGGTACAGGGGGCGTACAATGAGCAGTTCTTC
CASSLGVQGAYNEQFF
>.|TRBV29-1|TRBJ2-1|.
TGCAGCGCGTTGGGGGGCTCCTACAATGAGCAGTTCTTC
CSALGGSYNEQFF
>TRBD2|TRBV9|TRBJ2-5|.
TGTGCCAGCAGCGTAGGGGGACTAGAAGGAGAGACCCAGTACTTC
CASSVGGLEGETQYF
>.|TRBV10-2|TRBJ2-1|.
TGCGCCACTCTATTAGGGGATGAGCAGTTCTTC
CATLLGDEQFF
>TRBD2|TRBV4-3|TRBJ2-3|.
TGCGCCAGCAGCCACCGGGAGGGCACAGATACGCAGTATTTT
CASSHREGTDTQYF
>.|TRBV5-4|TRBJ2-7|.
TGTGCCAGCAGCTTGCGCGGGCGTTCCTACGAGCAGTACTTC
CASSLRGRSYEQYF
>.|TRBV4-1|TRBJ2-7|.
TGCGCCAGCAGCCAAGAAGAGGGGGTCTACGAGCAGTACTTC
CASSQEEGVYEQYF
>TRBD1|TRBV4-1|TRBJ1-3|once
TGCGCCAGCAGCCGGGACAGGTCTGGAAACACCATATATTTT
CASSRDRSGNTIYF
>TRBD2|TRBV7-2|TRBJ2-4|.
TGTGCCAGCAGCTTAGAACTAGCGGGAGCAGGGGACATTCAGTACTTC
CASSLELAGAGDIQYF
>TRBD1|TRBV15|TRBJ1-5|few
TGTGCCACCAGCAGAGTGGGGCAGGGGGCTCAGCCCCAGCATTTT
CATSRVGQGAQPQHF
>.|TRBV12-5|TRBJ2-1|.
TGTGCTAGTGCGGGAGTTTACAATGAGCAGTTCTTC
CASAGVYNEQFF
>.|TRBV5-1|TRBJ2-2|.
TGCGCCAGCAGAGGGGGCACCGGGGAGCTGTTTTTT
CASRGGTGELFF
>.|TRBV7-9|TRBJ1-2|.
TGTGCCAGCAGCCAACCTGGGGGCAGGTATGGCTACACCTTC
CASSQPGGRYGYTF
>TRBD2|TRBV5-6|TRBJ2-1|.
TGTGCCAGCAGCTTCAGACTAGCGGGGTCCTACAATGAGCAGTTCTTC
CASSFRLAGSYNEQFF
>TRBD1|TRBV30|TRBJ1-1|once
TGTGCCTGGAGTGTACCAGGGGGCTGGTACACTGAAGCTTTCTTT
CAWSVPGGWYTEAFF
>.|TRBV11-2|TRBJ1-1|.
TGTGCCAGCAGCTTAAACAGGGAAAGGGGAATGAACACTGAAGCTTTCTTT
CASSLNRERGMNTEAFF
>TRBD2|TRBV7-9|TRBJ2-3|.
TGTGCCAGCAGCTTAGCTGCTAGCGGGGGTACGCAGTATTTT
CASSLAASGGTQYF
>TRBD1|TRBV5-6|TRBJ1-2|.
TGTGCCAGCAGCTTTGGGACAGGGGGTGGCTACACCTTC
CASSFGTGGGYTF
>TRBD1|TRBV5-1|TRBJ2-1|once
TGCGCCAGCAGACAGGGGGGCAATGAGCAGTTCTTC
CASRQGGNEQFF
>TRBD2|TRBV9|TRBJ2-7|.
TGTGCCAGCAGCCCTCGACTAGCGAGGAACGAGCAGTACTTC
CASSPRLARNEQYF
>TRBD1|TRBV6-5|TRBJ1-1|.
TGTGCCAGCAGTTACGGGACAGGGGGAGGCACTGAAGCTTTCTTT
CASSYGTGGGTEAFF
>TRBD1|TRBV4-1|TRBJ1-1|.
TGCGCCAGCAGCCAAGATCTACGACAGGGAGAAGCTTTCTTT
CASSQDLRQGEAFF
>.|TRBV12-5|TRBJ2-7|.
TGTGCTAGTGGTTTGGACAGCTCCTACGAGCAGTACTTC
CASGLDSSYEQYF